This T cell receptor (beta chain) was found in a study of regulatory T cells in long-lasting Graves disease. Study-wide context: Patients newly diagnosed with Graves' had been on antithyroid drugs for under 3 months. Study-level results: Gene preferences differed: TRBV28, TRBJ1-2, TRBJ2-5 in persistent cases.

Time point defined: newly diagnosed GD, antithyroid drugs for less than 3 months. PBMCs provided the RNA from which the TCR library was made. Germline CDR1 and CDR2: WSHSY and SAAADI. V trimming: 3 bases; J trimming: 9 bases; junction bases outside the gene matches: 6. The CDR3 has 15 residues. In regard to this clonotype: The antigen is not known.

For TCR beta, libraries came from iRepertoire HTBI primers and Arm-PCR of CDR3 regions. TCRdb processed the multiplex PCR reads anew with MiXCR; each CDR3 protein has one entry. Of 200,000 to 250,000 distinct CDR3 sequences in the sample, 20% were seen once. The origin of this receptor is a female donor with Graves disease. The chain uses TRBV10-2 and TRBJ1-6; TRBD1 matches 9 bases. The sequences come from peripheral blood mononuclear cells (PBMCs), collected at new diagnosis, from a patient treated with antithyroid drugs. CDR3 in amino acids: CASSDRDRETSPLHF. The CDR3 region has the DNA TGCGCCAGCAGTGACCGGGACAGGGAGACTTCACCCCTCCACTTT.